The rows below give T cell receptor beta chains drawn from one sample of a study of T cell responses to AZD1222 COVID-19 vaccine. The method was immunoSEQ multiplex PCR; TCRdb's version includes in-frame clones alone and lacks a portion of them. The sample contains about 56,000 clones, 75% to 90% of which appear only once. Sequenced here: peripheral blood, sampled 28 days after the second AZD1222 dose. These receptors all stem from an adult who received the AZD1222 COVID-19 vaccine. Both conserved end residues are part of each CDR3. The D gene is left open where the match is weak. Where a row states a size, it is once, few, many or the class of an expanded clone; other rows omit it.

>once|TRBV29-1|-|TRBJ1-2
TGCAGCGTTGTTCAGGATGGCTACACCTTC
CSVVQDGYTF
>-|TRBV2|TRBD1|TRBJ1-2
TGTGCCAGCACCCCAGGACAGGGACTAGGGTATGGCTACACCTTC
CASTPGQGLGYGYTF
>-|TRBV10-3|TRBD1|TRBJ1-5
TGTGCCATCAGTGAGTCGATAGGGGGCGCAAAGCAGCCCCAGCATTTT
CAISESIGGAKQPQHF
>few|TRBV6-5|-|TRBJ1-3
TGTGCCACCAGTTTTGACAAAGCTGGAAACACCATATATTTT
CATSFDKAGNTIYF
>-|TRBV19|-|TRBJ2-1
TGTGCCAGTAGCACTTCGGACTTCTCCTACAATGAGCAGTTCTTC
CASSTSDFSYNEQFF
>-|TRBV7-8|TRBD1|TRBJ1-1
TGTGCCAGCAGCCCTAACAGGGGCGACGCTTTCTTT
CASSPNRGDAFF
>-|TRBV30|TRBD2|TRBJ2-7
TGTGCCGGAGACGGGGGGAGCTCCTACGAGCAGTACTTC
CAGDGGSSYEQYF
>few|TRBV19|TRBD1|TRBJ2-1
TGTGCCAGTAGCCCAATCGGGACAGAATCCACCTACAATGAGCAGTTCTTC
CASSPIGTESTYNEQFF
>-|TRBV30|-|TRBJ1-4
TGTGCCTGGAGTGTGGGTCTGAGTGGAACTAATGAAAAACTGTTTTTT
CAWSVGLSGTNEKLFF
>-|TRBV7-2|-|TRBJ2-7
TGTGCCAGCAGCCTCTACAGACAAGAGCAGTACTTC
CASSLYRQEQYF
>-|TRBV12-3/TRBV12-4|-|TRBJ2-3
TGTGCCAGCAGTTCTAGGAGGGCGCAGTATTTT
CASSSRRAQYF
>-|TRBV12-3/TRBV12-4|TRBD1|TRBJ1-6
TGTGCCAGCAGGAGGGACAGGGGATCACCCCTCCACTTT
CASRRDRGSPLHF
>-|TRBV2|-|TRBJ1-4
TGTGCCAGCAGTGAAGCGGCCTCTGGGGAAAAACTGTTTTTT
CASSEAASGEKLFF
>-|TRBV5-1|-|TRBJ1-2
TGCGCCAGCAGCTTAGCCGGGGGCAAGAACTATGGCTACACCTTC
CASSLAGGKNYGYTF
>-|TRBV7-2|TRBD1|TRBJ1-2
TGTGCCAGCAGCTTAGTTGGGACAGGGGCTGGCTACACCTTC
CASSLVGTGAGYTF
>-|TRBV5-1|-|TRBJ2-1
TGCGCCAGCAGCGGACCGGACGTCTACAATGAGCAGTTCTTC
CASSGPDVYNEQFF
>-|TRBV13|TRBD2|TRBJ2-1
TGTGCCACAGGTGGGCGGGAGAACCTCGATGAGCAGTTCTTC
CATGGRENLDEQFF
>-|TRBV28|-|TRBJ2-7
TGTGCCAGCAGGCCAGGAGAGAGGGAGCAGTACTTC
CASRPGEREQYF
>once|TRBV4-2|-|TRBJ2-7
TGTGCCAGCAGTCCACAAAACTGGGTATCCTCCTACGAGCAGTACTTC
CASSPQNWVSSYEQYF
>-|TRBV5-8|-|TRBJ1-6
TGTGCCAGCAGCCCATACTATAATTCACCCCTCCACTTT
CASSPYYNSPLHF
>-|TRBV12-3/TRBV12-4|-|TRBJ1-2
TGTGCCAGCAGTTTCGGCCAGGGACAAGGCTACACCTTC
CASSFGQGQGYTF
>-|TRBV5-1|TRBD1|TRBJ2-7
TGCGCCAGCAGCCTCCAGGGGGAAGGATACGAGCAGTACTTC
CASSLQGEGYEQYF
>-|TRBV7-2|-|TRBJ2-1
TGTGCCAGCAGCACTAGAGGAGAGGGGGTCGTGGATGAGCAGTTCTTC
CASSTRGEGVVDEQFF
>-|TRBV7-3|TRBD2|TRBJ2-1
TGTGCCAGCAGCTTAACTGTAGCGGGAGGGCCGGATGAGCAGTTCTTC
CASSLTVAGGPDEQFF
>-|TRBV7-3|-|TRBJ2-1
TGTGCCAGCAGCTCAGGGGAGGGGAGCTCCTACAATGAGCAGTTCTTC
CASSSGEGSSYNEQFF
>-|TRBV7-9|-|TRBJ1-6
TGTGCCAGCAGCTTAGCGCCAGGTCAGGGAAATTCACCCCTCCACTTT
CASSLAPGQGNSPLHF
>-|TRBV21-1|-|TRBJ2-3
TGTGCCAGCAGCATGGCCCTCACAGATACGCAGTATTTT
CASSMALTDTQYF
>-|TRBV9|-|TRBJ1-1
TGTGCCAGCAGCCTGCTGGGGGTTGGATACACTGAAGCTTTCTTT
CASSLLGVGYTEAFF
>-|TRBV5-6|-|TRBJ2-7
TGTGCCAGCAGTCGGGTTTCCTACGAGCAGTACTTC
CASSRVSYEQYF
>-|TRBV2|-|TRBJ1-6
TGTGCCAGCAGTGAGACAACTGGTTCACCCCTCCACTTT
CASSETTGSPLHF
>-|TRBV28|-|TRBJ1-1
TGTGCCAGCAGTTTTTTTACTGAAGCTTTCTTT
CASSFFTEAFF
>medium-sized|TRBV12-3/TRBV12-4|-|TRBJ2-7
TGTGCCAGCAGTCCCGGAGGGGGCGAGCAGTACTTC
CASSPGGGEQYF
>-|TRBV7-3|TRBD2|TRBJ2-1
TGTGCCAGCAGCTTAGGTTTCCTAGCGGGGTCTGAGCAGTTCTTC
CASSLGFLAGSEQFF
>-|TRBV28|-|TRBJ2-7
TGTGCCAGCCTCCCCGCGGGGTCGGCCTACGAGCAGTACTTC
CASLPAGSAYEQYF
>-|TRBV19|-|TRBJ1-1
TGTGCCAGTAGTATTGCAGCGAACACTGAAGCTTTCTTT
CASSIAANTEAFF
>once|TRBV28|TRBD1|TRBJ1-4
TGTGCCAGCAGTGTACTCGGGACAGGGGGTGAAAAACTGTTTTTT
CASSVLGTGGEKLFF
>-|TRBV7-2|-|TRBJ2-5
TGTGCCAGCAGCTTTGCTCCCACCAGAGAGACCCAGTACTTC
CASSFAPTRETQYF
>once|TRBV5-5|TRBD2|TRBJ2-5
TGTGCCAGCAGCGCGGGACTAGCGGGAGGTCACGAGACCCAGTACTTC
CASSAGLAGGHETQYF
>few|TRBV7-9|-|TRBJ1-6
TGTGCCAGCAGCTTAAGCTCCTATAATTCACCCCTCCACTTT
CASSLSSYNSPLHF
>-|TRBV7-9|TRBD1|TRBJ1-1
TGTGCCAGCAGCTTAGGGCAGGACAGGCAAGCTTTCTTT
CASSLGQDRQAFF
>-|TRBV27|-|TRBJ1-5
TGTGCCAGCGCCAGGTGGCAGAACCCCAATCAGCCCCAGCATTTT
CASARWQNPNQPQHF
>-|TRBV2|-|TRBJ1-5
TGTGCCAGCAGGACCAGCGGCAATCAGCCCCAGCATTTT
CASRTSGNQPQHF
>-|TRBV9|-|TRBJ1-1
TGTGCCAGCAGCGTAGGGGCTTCCACTGAAGCTTTCTTT
CASSVGASTEAFF
>-|TRBV5-1|-|TRBJ1-3
TGCGCCAGCAGCTTGGTGGGGGCCACTGGAAACACCATATATTTT
CASSLVGATGNTIYF
>-|TRBV19|TRBD1|TRBJ1-6
TGTGCCAGTAGTCGTTGGGACAGGGGAGATAATTCACCCCTCCACTTT
CASSRWDRGDNSPLHF
>-|TRBV6-1|-|TRBJ1-2
TGTGCCAGCAGTGAGGGGGCCGACTATGGCTACACCTTC
CASSEGADYGYTF
>-|TRBV11-2|-|TRBJ1-4
TGTGCCAGCAGCTTGGCGTTAACTAATGAAAAACTGTTTTTT
CASSLALTNEKLFF
>-|TRBV7-9|-|TRBJ2-3
TGTGCCAGCAGCTTGACCGGGGTGGTAGATACGCAGTATTTT
CASSLTGVVDTQYF